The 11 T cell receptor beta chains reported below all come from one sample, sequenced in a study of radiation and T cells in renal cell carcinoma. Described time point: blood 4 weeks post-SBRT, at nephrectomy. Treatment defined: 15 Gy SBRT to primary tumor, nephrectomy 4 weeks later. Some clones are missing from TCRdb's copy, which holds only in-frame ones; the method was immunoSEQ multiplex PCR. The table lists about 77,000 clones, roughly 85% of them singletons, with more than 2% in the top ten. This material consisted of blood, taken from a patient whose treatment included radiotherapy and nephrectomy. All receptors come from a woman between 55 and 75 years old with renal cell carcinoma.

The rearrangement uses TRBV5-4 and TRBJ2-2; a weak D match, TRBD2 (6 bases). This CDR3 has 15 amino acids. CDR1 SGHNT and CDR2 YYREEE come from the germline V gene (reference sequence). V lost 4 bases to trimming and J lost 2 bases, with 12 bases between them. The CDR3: CASSGGGFNTGELFF. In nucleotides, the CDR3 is TGTGCCAGCAGCGGGGGAGGTTTTAACACCGGGGAGCTGTTTTTT. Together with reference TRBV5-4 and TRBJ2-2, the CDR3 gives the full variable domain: ETGVTQSPTHLIKTRGQQVTLRCSSQSGHNTVSWYQQALGQGPQFIFQYYREEENGRGNFPPRFSGLQFPNYSSELNVNALELDDSALYLCASSGGGFNTGELFFGEGSRLTVL.

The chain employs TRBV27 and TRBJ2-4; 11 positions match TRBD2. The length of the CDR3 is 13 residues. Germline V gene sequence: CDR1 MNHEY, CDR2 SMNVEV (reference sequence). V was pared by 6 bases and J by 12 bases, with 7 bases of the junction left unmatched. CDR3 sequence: CASRELAGDYQYF. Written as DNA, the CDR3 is TGTGCCAGCAGGGAACTAGCGGGAGACTATCAGTACTTC.

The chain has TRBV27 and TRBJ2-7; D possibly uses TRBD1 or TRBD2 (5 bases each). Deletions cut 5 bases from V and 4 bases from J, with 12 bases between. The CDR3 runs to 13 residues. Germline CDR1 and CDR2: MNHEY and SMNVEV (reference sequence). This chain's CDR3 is CASSTGRIYEQYF. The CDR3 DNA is TGTGCCAGCAGTACGGGGCGGATATACGAGCAGTACTTC.

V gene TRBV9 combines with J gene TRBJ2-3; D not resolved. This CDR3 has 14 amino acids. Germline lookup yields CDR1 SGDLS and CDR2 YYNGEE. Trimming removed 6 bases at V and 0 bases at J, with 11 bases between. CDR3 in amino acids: CASNRRSSTDTQYF. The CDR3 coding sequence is TGTGCCAGCAACCGGCGGTCTAGCACAGATACGCAGTATTTT.

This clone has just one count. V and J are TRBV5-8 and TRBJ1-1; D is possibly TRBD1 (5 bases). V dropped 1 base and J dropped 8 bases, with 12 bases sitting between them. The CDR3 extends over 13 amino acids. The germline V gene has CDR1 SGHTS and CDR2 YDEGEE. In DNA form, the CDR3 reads TGTGCCAGCAGCTTGCAGGGACCCTTAGAAGCTTTCTTT. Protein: CASSLQGPLEAFF.

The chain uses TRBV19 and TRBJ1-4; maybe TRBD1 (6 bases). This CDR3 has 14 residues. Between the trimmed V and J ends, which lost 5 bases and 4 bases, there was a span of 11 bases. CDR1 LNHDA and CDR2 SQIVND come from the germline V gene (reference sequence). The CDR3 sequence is CASSDGQYNEKLFF. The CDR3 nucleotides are TGTGCCAGTAGTGACGGACAGTATAATGAAAAACTGTTTTTT.

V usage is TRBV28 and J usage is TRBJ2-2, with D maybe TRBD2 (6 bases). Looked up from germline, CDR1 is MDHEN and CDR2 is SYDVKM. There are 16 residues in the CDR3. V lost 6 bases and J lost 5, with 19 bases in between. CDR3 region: CASSPGRRLNTGELFF. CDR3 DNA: TGTGCCAGCAGCCCGGGGAGGAGACTTAATACCGGGGAGCTGTTTTTT. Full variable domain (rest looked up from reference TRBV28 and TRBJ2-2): DVKVTQSSRYLVKRTGEKVFLECVQDMDHENMFWYRQDPGLGLRLIYFSYDVKMKEKGDIPEGYSVSREKKERFSLILESASTNQTSMYLCASSPGRRLNTGELFFGEGSRLTVL.

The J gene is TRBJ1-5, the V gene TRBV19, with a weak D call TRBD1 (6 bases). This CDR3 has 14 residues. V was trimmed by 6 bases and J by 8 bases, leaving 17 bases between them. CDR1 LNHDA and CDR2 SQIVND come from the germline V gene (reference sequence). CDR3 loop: CASSTTGATEPQHF. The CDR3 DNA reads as TGTGCCAGTAGCACCACGGGGGCCACGGAGCCCCAGCATTTT.

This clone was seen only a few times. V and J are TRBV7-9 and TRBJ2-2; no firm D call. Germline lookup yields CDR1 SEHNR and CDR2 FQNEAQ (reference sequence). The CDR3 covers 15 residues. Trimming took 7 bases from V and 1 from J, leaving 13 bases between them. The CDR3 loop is CASNSLSLNTGELFF. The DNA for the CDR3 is TGTGCCAGCAACTCCCTCTCCTTGAACACCGGGGAGCTGTTTTTT.

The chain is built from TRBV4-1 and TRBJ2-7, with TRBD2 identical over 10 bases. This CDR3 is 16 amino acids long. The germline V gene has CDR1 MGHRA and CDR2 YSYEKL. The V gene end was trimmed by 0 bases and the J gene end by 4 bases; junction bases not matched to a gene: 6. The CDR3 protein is CASSQDLDSGGYEQYF. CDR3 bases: TGCGCCAGCAGCCAAGATCTTGATAGCGGGGGGTACGAGCAGTACTTC.

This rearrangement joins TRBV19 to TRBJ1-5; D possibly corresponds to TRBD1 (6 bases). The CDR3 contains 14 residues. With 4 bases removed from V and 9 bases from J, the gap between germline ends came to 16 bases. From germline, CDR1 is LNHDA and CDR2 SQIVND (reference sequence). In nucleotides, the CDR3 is TGTGCCAGTAGTAGCGGGACACCGATCAGGCCCCAGCATTTT. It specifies CASSSGTPIRPQHF. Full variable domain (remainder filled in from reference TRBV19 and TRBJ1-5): DGGITQSPKYLFRKEGQNVTLSCEQNLNHDAMYWYRQDPGQGLRLIYYSQIVNDFQKGDIAEGYSVSREKKESFPLTVTSAQKNPTAFYLCASSSGTPIRPQHFGDGTRLSIL.